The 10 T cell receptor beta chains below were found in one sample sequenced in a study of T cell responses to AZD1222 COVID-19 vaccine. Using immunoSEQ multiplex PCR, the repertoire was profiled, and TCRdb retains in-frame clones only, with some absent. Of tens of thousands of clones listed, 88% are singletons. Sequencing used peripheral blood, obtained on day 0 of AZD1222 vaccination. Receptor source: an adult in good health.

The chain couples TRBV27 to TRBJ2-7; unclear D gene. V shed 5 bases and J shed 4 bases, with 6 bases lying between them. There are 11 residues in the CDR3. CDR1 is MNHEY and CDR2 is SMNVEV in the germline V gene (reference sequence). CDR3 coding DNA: TGTGCCAGCAGTACAAAATACGAGCAGTACTTC. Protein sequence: CASSTKYEQYF.

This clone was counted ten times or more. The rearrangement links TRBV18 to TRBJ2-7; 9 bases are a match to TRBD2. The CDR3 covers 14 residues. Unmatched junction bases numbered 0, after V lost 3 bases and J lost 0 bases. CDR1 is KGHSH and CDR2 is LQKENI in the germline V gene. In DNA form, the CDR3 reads TGTGCCAGCTCACCTAGCGGGAGCTCCTACGAGCAGTACTTC. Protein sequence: CASSPSGSSYEQYF.

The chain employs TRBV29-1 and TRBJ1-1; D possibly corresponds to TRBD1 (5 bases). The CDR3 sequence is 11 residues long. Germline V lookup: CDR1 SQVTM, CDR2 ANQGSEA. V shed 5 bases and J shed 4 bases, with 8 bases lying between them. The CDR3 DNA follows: TGCAGCGTTCCAGGGAGCACTGAAGCTTTCTTT. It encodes CSVPGSTEAFF.

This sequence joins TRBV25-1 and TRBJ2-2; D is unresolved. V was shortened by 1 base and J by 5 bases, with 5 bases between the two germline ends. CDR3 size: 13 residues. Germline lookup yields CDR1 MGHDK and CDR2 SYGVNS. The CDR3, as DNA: TGTGCCAGCAGTGAATCGGTTACCGGGGAGCTGTTTTTT. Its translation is CASSESVTGELFF.

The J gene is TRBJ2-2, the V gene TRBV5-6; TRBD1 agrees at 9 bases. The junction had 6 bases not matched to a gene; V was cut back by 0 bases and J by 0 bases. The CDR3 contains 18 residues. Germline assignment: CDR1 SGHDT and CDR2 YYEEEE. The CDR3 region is CASSLGWTGAANTGELFF. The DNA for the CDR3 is TGTGCCAGCAGCTTGGGATGGACAGGGGCCGCGAACACCGGGGAGCTGTTTTTT.

CDR3 sequence (DNA): TGTGCCAGCAGCGTCCGGGACGGCTTGAACACTGAAGCTTTCTTT. Translated, it gives CASSVRDGLNTEAFF. This chain connects TRBV9 to TRBJ1-1, with D possibly being TRBD1 (5 bases). V was pared by 2 bases and J by 0 bases, with 11 bases between. CDR1 and CDR2 (germline): SGDLS, YYNGEE. This CDR3 spans 15 amino acids.

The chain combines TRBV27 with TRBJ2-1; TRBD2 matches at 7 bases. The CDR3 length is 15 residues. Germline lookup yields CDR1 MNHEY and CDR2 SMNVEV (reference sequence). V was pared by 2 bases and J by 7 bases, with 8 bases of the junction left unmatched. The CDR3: CASSLNGRSVNEQFF. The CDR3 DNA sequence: TGTGCCAGCAGTTTAAACGGGAGGAGCGTTAATGAGCAGTTCTTC.

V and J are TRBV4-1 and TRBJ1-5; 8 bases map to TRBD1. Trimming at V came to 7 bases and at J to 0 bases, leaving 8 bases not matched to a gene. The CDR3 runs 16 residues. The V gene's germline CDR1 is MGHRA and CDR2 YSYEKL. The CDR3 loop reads CASNNPGTGSNQPQHF. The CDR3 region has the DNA TGCGCCAGCAATAACCCCGGGACAGGTAGCAATCAGCCCCAGCATTTT.

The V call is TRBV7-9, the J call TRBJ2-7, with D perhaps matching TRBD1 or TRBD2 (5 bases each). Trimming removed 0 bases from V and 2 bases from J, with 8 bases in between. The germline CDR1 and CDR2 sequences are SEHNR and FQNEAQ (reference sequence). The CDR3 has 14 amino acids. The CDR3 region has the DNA TGTGCCAGCAGCTTAGCGGGGACCGCCTACGAGCAGTACTTC. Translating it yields CASSLAGTAYEQYF.

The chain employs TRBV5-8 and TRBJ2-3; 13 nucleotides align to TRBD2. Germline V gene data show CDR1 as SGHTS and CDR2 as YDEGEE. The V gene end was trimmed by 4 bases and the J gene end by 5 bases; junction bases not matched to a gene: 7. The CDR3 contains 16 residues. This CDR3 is CASSPGLAGDVDTQYF. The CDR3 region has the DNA TGTGCCAGCAGCCCTGGACTAGCGGGAGATGTAGATACGCAGTATTTT.